This T cell receptor (beta chain) was captured in a study of blood T cell repertoires in COVID-19. Whole-study context: T cells, B-cell-depleted T cells, or PBMCs supplied cDNA or gDNA.

Libraries were prepared by immunoSEQ multiplex PCR; TCRdb keeps only in-frame clonotypes and omits some of them. The sample contains roughly 180,000 clones, 80% to 90% of which appear only once. V gave up 2 bases and J gave up 3 bases, with 11 bases separating them. Germline lookup yields CDR1 SGHDT and CDR2 YYEEEE. The CDR3 runs to 14 residues. This clone appeared once. The TCR sequence derives from a man between 60 and 70 years old with acute or convalescent COVID-19. The chain joins TRBV5-6 to TRBJ1-2; D uncertain. Specimen: peripheral blood. The CDR3 sequence is CASSFEVADYGYTF. The CDR3 region has the DNA TGTGCCAGCAGCTTCGAGGTGGCGGACTATGGCTACACCTTC. The full variable domain, in which reference TRBV5-6 and TRBJ1-2 provide the parts outside the CDR3, is DAGVTQSPTHLIKTRGQQVTLRCSPKSGHDTVSWYQQALGQGPQFIFQYYEEEERQRGNFPDRFSGHQFPNYSSELNVNALLLGDSALYLCASSFEVADYGYTFGSGTRLTVV.